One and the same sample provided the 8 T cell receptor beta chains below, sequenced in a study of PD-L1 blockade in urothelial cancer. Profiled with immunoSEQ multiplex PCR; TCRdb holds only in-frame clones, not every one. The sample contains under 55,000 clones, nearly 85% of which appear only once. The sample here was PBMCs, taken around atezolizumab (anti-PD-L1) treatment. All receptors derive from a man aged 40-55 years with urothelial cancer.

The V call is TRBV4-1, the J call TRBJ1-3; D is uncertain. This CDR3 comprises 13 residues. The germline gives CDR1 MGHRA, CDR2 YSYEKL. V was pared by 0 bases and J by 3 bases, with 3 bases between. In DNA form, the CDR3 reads TGCGCCAGCAGCCAAGATAATGGAAACACCATATATTTT. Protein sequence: CASSQDNGNTIYF.

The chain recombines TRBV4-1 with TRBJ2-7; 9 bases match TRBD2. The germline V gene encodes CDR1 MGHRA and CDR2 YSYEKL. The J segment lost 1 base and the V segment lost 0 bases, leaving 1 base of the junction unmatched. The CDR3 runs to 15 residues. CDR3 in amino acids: CASSQELAGSYEQYF. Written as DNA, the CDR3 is TGCGCCAGCAGCCAAGAGCTAGCGGGGTCCTACGAGCAGTACTTC.

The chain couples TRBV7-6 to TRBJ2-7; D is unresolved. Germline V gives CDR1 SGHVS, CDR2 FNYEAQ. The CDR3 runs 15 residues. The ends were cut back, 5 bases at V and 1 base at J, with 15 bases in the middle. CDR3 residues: CASSPSQLRSYEQYF. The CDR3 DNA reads TGTGCCAGCAGCCCATCTCAACTCCGATCCTACGAGCAGTACTTC.

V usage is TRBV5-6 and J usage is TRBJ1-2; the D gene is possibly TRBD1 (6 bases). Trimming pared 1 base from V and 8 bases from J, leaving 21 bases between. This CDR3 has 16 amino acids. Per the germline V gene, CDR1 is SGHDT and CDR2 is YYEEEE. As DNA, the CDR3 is TGTGCCAGCAGCTTGTGGACGGGGGGCGCGCAGCGCGGCTACACCTTC. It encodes CASSLWTGGAQRGYTF.

Here the CDR3 reads CASSGGQGEITNYQPQHF. The CDR3 DNA reads as TGTGCCAGCAGTGGTGGACAGGGGGAGATAACAAACTATCAGCCCCAGCATTTT. The J gene is TRBJ1-5, the V gene TRBV6-1; 10 bases are shared with TRBD1. The V gene's germline CDR1 is MNHNS and CDR2 SASEGT. The CDR3 totals 18 residues. The trim removed 4 bases at V and 5 bases at J, leaving 14 bases unmatched.

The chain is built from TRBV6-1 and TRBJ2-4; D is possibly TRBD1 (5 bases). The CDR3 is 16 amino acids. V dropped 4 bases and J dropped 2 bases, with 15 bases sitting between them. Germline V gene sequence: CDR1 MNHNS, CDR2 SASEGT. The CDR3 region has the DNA TGTGCCAGCAGTGTACTGACAGCGATCTCCAAAAACATTCAGTACTTC. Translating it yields CASSVLTAISKNIQYF.

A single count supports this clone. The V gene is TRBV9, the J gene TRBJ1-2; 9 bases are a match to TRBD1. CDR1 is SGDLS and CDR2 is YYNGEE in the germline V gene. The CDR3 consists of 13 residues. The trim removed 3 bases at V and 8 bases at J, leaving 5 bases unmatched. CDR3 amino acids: CASSEGQGQGYTF. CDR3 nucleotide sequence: TGTGCCAGCAGCGAGGGACAGGGACAAGGCTACACCTTC. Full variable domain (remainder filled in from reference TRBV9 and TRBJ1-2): DSGVTQTPKHLITATGQRVTLRCSPRSGDLSVYWYQQSLDQGLQFLIQYYNGEERAKGNILERFSAQQFPDLHSELNLSSLELGDSALYFCASSEGQGQGYTFGSGTRLTVV.

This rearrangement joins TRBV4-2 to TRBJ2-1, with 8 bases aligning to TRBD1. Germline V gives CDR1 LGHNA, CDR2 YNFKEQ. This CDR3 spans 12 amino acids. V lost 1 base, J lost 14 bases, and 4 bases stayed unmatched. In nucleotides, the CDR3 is TGTGCCAGCAGCCAAGTAAGACAGGGGAAGTTCTTC. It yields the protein CASSQVRQGKFF.